This T cell receptor beta chain was identified during a study of regulatory T cells in long-lasting Graves disease. Study at large: Recently diagnosed Graves' patients had received antithyroid drugs for under 3 months.

The study's findings and limits: TCR diversity was lower in persistent Graves' patients than in newly diagnosed ones.

Time point given: newly diagnosed GD, antithyroid drugs for less than 3 months. PBMC RNA was the source of the TCR library. Investigators report Graves' disease was diagnosed under American Thyroid Association guidelines. Researchers made TCR beta libraries by using iRepertoire HTBI primers and running Arm-PCR on CDR3 regions. TCRdb reprocessed the multiplex PCR reads with MiXCR, giving one entry per CDR3 protein. Of around 400,000 distinct CDR3 sequences listed, roughly a sixth are singletons. Worth noting for this clonotype: The antigen remains undetermined.

Sequenced material: peripheral blood mononuclear cells (PBMCs), taken at new diagnosis, from a patient treated with antithyroid drugs. The TCR originated in a female donor with Graves disease.

CDR3 DNA: TGTGCCAGCAAATACTACGACAGCCCCAACACCGGGGAGCTGTTTTTT. Its translation is CASKYYDSPNTGELFF. The chain uses TRBV11-2 and TRBJ2-2; perhaps TRBD1 as D (5 bases). The CDR3 is made up of 16 amino acids. CDR1 SGHAT and CDR2 FQNNGV come from the germline V gene. The V and J ends lost 7 bases and 2 bases respectively, with 17 bases between them.